One and the same sample provided the 30 T cell receptor beta chains below, sequenced in a study of response to subunit inactivated influenza vaccine. Each CDR3 protein is one row after TCRdb ran MiXCR on the RT-PCR reads. The sample has about 310,000 distinct CDR3 sequences, around 20% seen once. The sample was PBMCs from blood, taken around 22 months after vaccination. These receptors originate from a man aged 50-75 years who received an inactivated influenza vaccine.

The chain employs TRBV6-1 and TRBJ2-2; the D is unclear. This CDR3 spans 14 amino acids. V dropped 6 bases and J dropped 1 base, with 9 bases sitting between them. Germline assignment: CDR1 MNHNS and CDR2 SASEGT. For the CDR3, the DNA is TGTGCCAGCAGCGCCAGACTGAACACCGGGGAGCTGTTTTTT. Protein product: CASSARLNTGELFF.

There are a few counts of this clonotype. The chain couples TRBV29-1 to TRBJ1-5; a possible D gene is TRBD1 (5 bases). Trimming took 5 bases from V and 4 from J, leaving 12 bases between them. The CDR3 runs to 13 residues. The germline gives CDR1 SQVTM, CDR2 ANQGSEA. The CDR3 DNA reads TGCAGCGTTAGGGACGGGGGAAATCAGCCCCAGCATTTT. This encodes CSVRDGGNQPQHF.

The chain links TRBV10-2 to TRBJ2-2; unclear D gene. CDR1 and CDR2 from the germline V gene are WSHSY and SAAADI. This CDR3 spans 12 amino acids. V dropped 2 bases and J dropped 8 bases, with 6 bases sitting between them. CDR3 coding DNA: TGCGCCAGCAGTGAGATAAGGGGGGAGCTGTTTTTT. Encoded protein: CASSEIRGELFF.

A few counts support this clonotype. This chain joins TRBV5-6 and TRBJ1-5; D unclear. Germline CDR1 is SGHDT and CDR2 is YYEEEE. This CDR3 contains 13 residues. Trimming left V 2 bases short and J 3 bases short, with 6 bases between. DNA of the CDR3: TGTGCCAGCAGCTTTTCGACCAATCAGCCCCAGCATTTT. It codes for CASSFSTNQPQHF.

This clonotype was detected only a few times. The genes are TRBV5-1 and TRBJ2-5, with D maybe TRBD2 (6 bases). Deletions cut 0 bases from V and 5 bases from J, with 17 bases between. CDR3 length equals 16 residues. CDR1 and CDR2 from the germline V gene are SGHRS and YFSETQ. In DNA form, the CDR3 reads TGCGCCAGCAGCTTGGGCCATCGGGGGTTCCGGGAGACCCAGTACTTC. Encoded protein: CASSLGHRGFRETQYF. The whole variable domain, remainder taken from reference TRBV5-1 and TRBJ2-5, is KAGVTQTPRYLIKTRGQQVTLSCSPISGHRSVSWYQQTPGQGLQFLFEYFSETQRNKGNFPGRFSGRQFSNSRSEMNVSTLELGDSALYLCASSLGHRGFRETQYFGPGTRLLVL.

This chain joins TRBV28 and TRBJ2-5; 8 bases agree with TRBD2. V shed 3 bases and J 2 bases; nucleotides not matched to a gene: 8. Per the germline V gene, CDR1 is MDHEN and CDR2 is SYDVKM. The CDR3 length is 16 residues. CDR3 nucleotide sequence: TGTGCCAGCAGTTTGGGACTAGGCAGCACACAAGAGACCCAGTACTTC. Its protein product is CASSLGLGSTQETQYF.

V is TRBV11-1 and J is TRBJ2-6; D is uncertain. In germline, CDR1 is SGHAT, CDR2 FQDESV (reference sequence). The V gene lost 4 bases and the J gene lost 0 bases, with 19 bases spanning the gap. There are 19 residues in the CDR3. The CDR3 here is CASSSNRWTEYSGANVLTF. DNA for the CDR3: TGTGCCAGCAGCTCCAATAGATGGACGGAATACTCTGGGGCCAACGTCCTGACTTTC. Full variable domain (rest looked up from reference TRBV11-1 and TRBJ2-6): EAEVAQSPRYKITEKSQAVAFWCDPISGHATLYWYRQILGQGPELLVQFQDESVVDDSQLPKDRFSAERLKGVDSTLKIQPAELGDSAMYLCASSSNRWTEYSGANVLTFGAGSRLTVL.

This chain links TRBV10-3 with TRBJ2-3, with 10 positions matching TRBD1. Trimming cost V 4 bases and J 6 bases; bases outside gene matches: 7. From germline, CDR1 is ENHRY and CDR2 SYGVKD. The CDR3 runs 15 residues. The CDR3 region is CAISGQGAMTDTQYF. The CDR3 coding sequence is TGTGCCATCAGTGGACAGGGGGCGATGACTGATACGCAGTATTTT.

V is TRBV5-5 and J is TRBJ2-5, with 7 bases fitting TRBD1. Germline values: CDR1 SGHKS, CDR2 YYEKEE (reference sequence). V was clipped by 6 bases and J by 4 bases; unmatched bases: 12. CDR3 length: 15 residues. The CDR3 bases are TGTGCCAGCATCCTGACAGGGAAAGTCCTAGAGACCCAGTACTTC. Protein product: CASILTGKVLETQYF.

The J gene is TRBJ1-5, the V gene TRBV2; D may be TRBD1 (5 bases). V lost 5 bases and J 7 bases, leaving 15 bases between the germline ends. The CDR3 has 14 residues. Looked up from germline, CDR1 is SNHLY and CDR2 is FYNNEI. DNA of the CDR3: TGTGCCAGCAGTACCGATAATGGGGGACAGCCCCAGCATTTT. Amino acids: CASSTDNGGQPQHF.

The V call is TRBV9, the J call TRBJ1-3; TRBD1 might be the D (5 bases). In germline, CDR1 is SGDLS, CDR2 YYNGEE. The CDR3 consists of 15 residues. Trimming removed 3 bases at V and 4 bases at J, with 14 bases between. The CDR3 sequence is CASSGTPGHGNTIYF. For the CDR3, the DNA is TGTGCCAGCAGCGGGACACCCGGTCACGGAAACACCATATATTTT.

This rearrangement joins TRBV7-6 to TRBJ2-7; perhaps TRBD1 as D (6 bases). CDR1 is SGHVS and CDR2 is FNYEAQ in the germline V gene. V lost 5 bases and J 3 bases, leaving 14 bases between the germline ends. The CDR3 spans 14 residues. CDR3 region: CASSRDPDSYEQYF. CDR3 nucleotides: TGTGCCAGCAGCCGGGATCCGGACAGCTACGAGCAGTACTTC.

The rearrangement joins TRBV20-1 to TRBJ2-4, with D unresolved. V dropped 6 bases and J dropped 3 bases, with 15 bases sitting between them. The CDR3 has 14 residues. CDR1 and CDR2 from the germline V gene are DFQATT and SNEGSKA (reference sequence). CDR3 DNA sequence: TGCAGTGCCCCGACCCCGGGCGGCAAAAACATTCAGTACTTC. This gives the protein CSAPTPGGKNIQYF.

The sample holds a few counts of this clonotype. This chain links TRBV20-1 with TRBJ1-1; D remains ambiguous. Between the trimmed V and J ends, which lost 5 bases and 1 base, there was a span of 14 bases. The CDR3 extends over 14 amino acids. CDR1 DFQATT and CDR2 SNEGSKA come from the germline V gene (reference sequence). The CDR3 is CSALAGLPNTEAFF. CDR3 coding DNA: TGCAGTGCTTTGGCGGGTTTACCGAACACTGAAGCTTTCTTT.

This clonotype has just a few counts. The chain links TRBV10-3 to TRBJ1-5, with D uncertain. CDR3 length: 13 amino acids. The V end lost 3 bases, the J end lost 1 base, and 4 bases lay between the germline ends. The germline V gene encodes CDR1 ENHRY and CDR2 SYGVKD. The DNA for the CDR3 is TGTGCCATCAGTGAAGGCAGCAATCAGCCCCAGCATTTT. Its protein is CAISEGSNQPQHF.

This clonotype was seen ten or more times. This chain uses TRBV7-2 with TRBJ1-2, with 7 nucleotides matching TRBD1. Germline V gives CDR1 SGHTA, CDR2 FQGNSA. V was clipped by 5 bases and J by 6 bases; unmatched bases: 6. This CDR3 has 13 amino acids. CDR3 sequence: CASSPGTVHGYTF. CDR3 nucleotide sequence: TGTGCCAGCAGCCCCGGGACAGTACATGGCTACACCTTC. The whole variable domain, filled in from reference TRBV7-2 and TRBJ1-2, reads GAGVSQSPSNKVTEKGKDVELRCDPISGHTALYWYRQSLGQGLEFLIYFQGNSAPDKSGLPSDRFSAERTGGSVSTLTIQRTQQEDSAVYLCASSPGTVHGYTFGSGTRLTVV.

This clonotype has a handful of counts. The CDR3: CASSPRTGTAGTEAFF. CDR3 sequence (DNA): TGTGCCAGCAGCCCAAGGACGGGGACGGCGGGCACTGAAGCTTTCTTT. The chain uses TRBV7-9 and TRBJ1-1; tentatively, D is TRBD1 (5 bases). The CDR3 is made up of 16 amino acids. CDR1 is SEHNR, CDR2 FQNEAQ, per germline (reference sequence). Trimming took off 5 bases at V and 4 bases at J, with 20 bases between the two ends.

This chain links TRBV4-3 with TRBJ1-1; D gene ambiguous. Germline lookup yields CDR1 LGHNA and CDR2 YSLEER. The CDR3 length is 17 residues. V was cut by 0 bases and J by 4 bases, with 18 bases left in between. CDR3 protein: CASSQDGVGSRGTEAFF. CDR3 nucleotide sequence: TGCGCCAGCAGCCAAGATGGGGTGGGGTCTCGGGGCACTGAAGCTTTCTTT.

This clonotype was seen at least ten times. This chain connects TRBV4-1 to TRBJ1-2; 10 bases agree with TRBD1. The CDR3 length is 15 residues. Germline V gene lookup returns CDR1 MGHRA and CDR2 YSYEKL. The ends lost 3 bases at V and 5 bases at J; junction bases unmatched: 6. The DNA for the CDR3 is TGCGCCAGCAGCCATACCGGACAGGGGGAATATGGCTACACCTTC. Translated: CASSHTGQGEYGYTF.

This clonotype was detected only a few times. The chain couples TRBV7-2 to TRBJ2-3; 11 bases are a match to TRBD1. Germline values: CDR1 SGHTA, CDR2 FQGNSA. The V and J ends lost 1 base and 6 bases, in that order; junction bases with no gene match: 6. CDR3 length equals 16 residues. CDR3 sequence: CASSLGPGQGGDTQYF. In DNA, the CDR3 is TGTGCCAGCAGCTTAGGACCGGGACAGGGGGGTGATACGCAGTATTTT.

This rearrangement joins TRBV27 to TRBJ1-6, with D possibly being TRBD1 (6 bases). Trimming stripped 0 bases from V and 10 bases from J, with 13 bases between. This CDR3 has 15 residues. Per the germline V gene, CDR1 is MNHEY and CDR2 is SMNVEV (reference sequence). In DNA, the CDR3 is TGTGCCAGCAGTTTATCGAAAACAGGGCTATCACCCCTCCACTTT. Translation gives CASSLSKTGLSPLHF.

This clonotype was counted ten times or more. The chain carries TRBV7-6 and TRBJ2-3; the match to TRBD2 covers 9 bases. Looked up from germline, CDR1 is SGHVS and CDR2 is FNYEAQ. This CDR3 spans 15 amino acids. V dropped 2 bases and J dropped 3; count of bases not matched to a gene: 3. CDR3 in amino acids: CASSLLAGKTDTQYF. CDR3 coding DNA: TGTGCCAGCAGCTTACTAGCGGGAAAAACAGATACGCAGTATTTT.

This clonotype was detected only a few times. The chain is built from TRBV29-1 and TRBJ2-1; D may be TRBD2 (6 bases). Germline V gene data show CDR1 as SQVTM and CDR2 as ANQGSEA. The CDR3 loop spans 15 amino acids. V was cut by 7 bases and J by 8 bases, with 24 bases left in between. The CDR3 reads CSASGTPEGLHEQFF. CDR3 in DNA: TGCAGCGCTTCCGGGACTCCTGAAGGTCTCCATGAGCAGTTCTTC.

The sample holds a few counts of this clonotype. This rearrangement joins TRBV6-2 or TRBV6-3 to TRBJ2-7, with 11 bases aligning to TRBD2. V gave up 1 base and J gave up 0 bases; unmatched junction bases: 5. Germline CDR1 is MNHEY and CDR2 is SVGEGT. The CDR3 spans 17 residues. The CDR3 region has the DNA TGTGCCAGCAGTTACTTCCCGGGACTAGCGGACTCCTACGAGCAGTACTTC. It codes for CASSYFPGLADSYEQYF.

This clonotype showed up just a few times. This rearrangement joins TRBV12-3 or TRBV12-4 to TRBJ2-3; D unclear. The length of the CDR3 is 12 residues. Trimming took 5 bases from V and 7 from J, leaving 10 bases between them. CDR3 amino acids: CASSPTVYTQYF. In nucleotides, the CDR3 is TGTGCCAGCAGTCCGACCGTATATACGCAGTATTTT.

This clonotype has at least ten counts. The rearrangement uses TRBV18 and TRBJ1-2; the match to TRBD1 covers 7 bases. Germline V lookup: CDR1 KGHSH, CDR2 LQKENI. J lost 3 bases, V lost 4 bases, and 8 bases had no gene match. The CDR3 runs to 15 residues. The CDR3 reads CASSLSDRRDYGYTF. CDR3 DNA sequence: TGTGCCAGCTCACTTTCGGACAGGAGGGACTATGGCTACACCTTC.

This clonotype was found a few times. This chain joins TRBV9 and TRBJ1-5; no reliable D call. Germline lookup yields CDR1 SGDLS and CDR2 YYNGEE. This CDR3 has 13 residues. V lost 0 bases and J 6 bases, leaving 7 bases between the germline ends. The CDR3 coding sequence is TGTGCCAGCAGCGTAGGGGCGGGTCAGCCCCAGCATTTT. Its protein is CASSVGAGQPQHF. The full variable domain, rest sourced from reference TRBV9 and TRBJ1-5, is DSGVTQTPKHLITATGQRVTLRCSPRSGDLSVYWYQQSLDQGLQFLIQYYNGEERAKGNILERFSAQQFPDLHSELNLSSLELGDSALYFCASSVGAGQPQHFGDGTRLSIL.

The chain recombines TRBV2 with TRBJ2-5; D remains ambiguous. The germline V gene encodes CDR1 SNHLY and CDR2 FYNNEI. The CDR3 is 12 amino acids. The CDR3 reads CVLRWGQETQYF. The CDR3 DNA is TGTGTCTTACGGTGGGGACAAGAGACCCAGTACTTC.

The chain carries TRBV4-3 and TRBJ2-1, with D perhaps TRBD1 or TRBD2 (5 bases each). Per the germline V gene, CDR1 is LGHNA and CDR2 is YSLEER. There are 13 residues in the CDR3. V was pared by 0 bases and J by 12 bases, with 12 bases between. The CDR3 bases are TGCGCCAGCAGCCAAGATTGGGGGAGTCTGCAGTTCTTC. It encodes CASSQDWGSLQFF.

This clonotype was picked up a small number of times. V and J are TRBV4-2 and TRBJ1-2; the D is unclear. This CDR3 is 12 amino acids long. Trimming shortened V by 8 bases and J by 0 bases, and 7 bases separated the two germline ends. Germline-derived CDR1 and CDR2 are LGHNA and YNFKEQ. CDR3 sequence: CASAQTNYGYTF. CDR3 nucleotide sequence: TGTGCCAGCGCACAAACTAACTATGGCTACACCTTC.